This passage covers 28 T cell receptor beta chains from one sample sequenced in a study of T cells in Graves' hyperthyroidism and ophthalmopathy. Amplified TCR beta CDR3 regions came from RNA transcripts. During a first-round RT-PCR of the TCR CDR3, the HTBI primer set was used. TCRdb re-analysed the multiplex PCR reads in MiXCR, keeping a single row per CDR3 protein. This table has about 300,000 distinct CDR3 sequences, around a fifth appearing once. Sequencing was done on a sample of blood. Receptor source: a man aged 45-65 years with Graves' ophthalmopathy.

This clonotype was seen at least ten times. The chain employs TRBV10-3 and TRBJ2-5, with 8 bases aligning to TRBD2. Per germline, CDR1 ENHRY and CDR2 SYGVKD. The CDR3 loop spans 15 amino acids. J lost 1 base, V lost 10 bases, and 11 bases had no gene match. The CDR3 DNA sequence: TGTGCCACCAACGGGGGGGGAAGAGGCCAAGAGACCCAGTACTTC. Amino acids: CATNGGGRGQETQYF.

This clonotype was found a few times. The rearrangement joins TRBV7-9 to TRBJ1-2; D call uncertain. The CDR3 loop spans 14 amino acids. Looked up from germline, CDR1 is SEHNR and CDR2 is FQNEAQ (reference sequence). V lost 3 bases and J lost 8, with 16 bases in between. Here the CDR3 reads CASSFETTLEGYTF. The CDR3 DNA reads as TGTGCCAGCAGCTTTGAGACAACCCTCGAGGGCTACACCTTC.

This clonotype was counted ten times or more. The chain couples TRBV7-8 to TRBJ2-3; TRBD2 agrees at 7 bases. Losses at the gene ends were 2 bases for V and 3 bases for J; bases not matched to a gene: 8. The CDR3 totals 16 residues. In germline, CDR1 is SGHVS, CDR2 FQNEAQ. CDR3 in amino acids: CASSLKGGSPTDTQYF. For the CDR3, the DNA is TGTGCCAGCAGCTTAAAGGGCGGGAGTCCGACAGATACGCAGTATTTT.

This clonotype was recorded a few times. The rearrangement joins TRBV20-1 to TRBJ1-5; D is possibly TRBD1 (6 bases). Trimming took 3 bases from V and 7 from J, leaving 16 bases between them. CDR1 is DFQATT and CDR2 is SNEGSKA in the germline V gene (reference sequence). The CDR3 runs to 14 residues. The CDR3 protein is CSASADRSSQPQHF. Here the CDR3 DNA reads TGCAGTGCTAGTGCGGACAGATCGAGCCAGCCCCAGCATTTT.

This clonotype was found many times. V gene TRBV7-8 combines with J gene TRBJ2-1; 13 nucleotides align to TRBD2. Germline-derived CDR1 and CDR2 are SGHVS and FQNEAQ. V dropped 5 bases and J dropped 9; count of bases not matched to a gene: 7. The CDR3 contains 15 residues. CDR3 region: CASSGGLAGVGEQFF. The CDR3 bases are TGTGCCAGCAGCGGTGGACTAGCGGGAGTAGGTGAGCAGTTCTTC.

This clonotype was recorded many times. The chain recombines TRBV28 with TRBJ2-3; 7 nucleotides agree with TRBD1. CDR3 length equals 15 residues. The trim removed 6 bases at V and 3 bases at J, leaving 9 bases unmatched. Germline-derived CDR1 and CDR2 are MDHEN and SYDVKM. The CDR3 coding sequence is TGTGCCAGCAGCGAAGAAGGGGGCGGTACAGATACGCAGTATTTT. This encodes CASSEEGGGTDTQYF.

This clonotype has at least ten counts. The chain links TRBV18 to TRBJ1-2; a weak D match, TRBD1 (6 bases). Between the trimmed V and J ends, which lost 0 bases and 4 bases, there was a span of 12 bases. The CDR3 runs 15 residues. Germline CDR1 and CDR2: KGHSH and LQKENI. The CDR3 is CASSPPGGDTYGYTF. The CDR3 nucleotides are TGTGCCAGCTCACCACCAGGAGGGGACACCTATGGCTACACCTTC.

This clonotype was detected ten times or more. The chain couples TRBV9 to TRBJ2-3; D not resolved. Trimming pared 2 bases from V and 0 bases from J, leaving 7 bases between. The CDR3 length is 14 residues. Germline loops: CDR1 SGDLS, CDR2 YYNGEE. CDR3 in DNA: TGTGCCAGCAGCGTGGTTCCTAGCACAGATACGCAGTATTTT. Translating gives CASSVVPSTDTQYF.

At least ten counts were recorded for this clonotype. The J gene is TRBJ2-5, the V gene TRBV30; D not resolved. Germline assignment: CDR1 GTSNPN and CDR2 SVGIG (reference sequence). The CDR3 contains 12 residues. V was shortened by 0 bases and J by 7 bases, with 9 bases between the two germline ends. The CDR3 DNA reads TGTGCCTGGAGTGTACGTGATGCGACCCAGTACTTC. This sequence encodes CAWSVRDATQYF.

This clonotype was seen repeatedly, ten times or more. The J gene is TRBJ2-7, the V gene TRBV20-1; no definite D call. The V and J ends lost 6 bases and 1 base respectively, with 10 bases between them. Germline loops: CDR1 DFQATT, CDR2 SNEGSKA (reference sequence). The length of the CDR3 is 12 residues. Here the CDR3 reads CSARRMSYEQYF. The CDR3, as DNA: TGCAGTGCCCGGAGAATGTCCTACGAGCAGTACTTC.

The rearrangement joins TRBV29-1 to TRBJ1-2, with D uncertain. This CDR3 contains 10 residues. V shed 4 bases and J shed 5 bases, with 5 bases lying between them. CDR1 and CDR2 from the germline V gene are SQVTM and ANQGSEA. CDR3 protein: CSVGNYGYTF. CDR3 DNA sequence: TGCAGCGTTGGGAATTATGGCTACACCTTC.

This clonotype showed up many times. The chain is built from TRBV4-1 and TRBJ2-3, with D perhaps TRBD1 or TRBD2 (6 bases each). CDR1 is MGHRA, CDR2 YSYEKL, per germline. The CDR3 is 16 amino acids. V was cut by 1 base and J by 6 bases, with 17 bases left in between. This CDR3 is CASSQVRGAVTDTQYF. CDR3 in DNA: TGCGCCAGCAGCCAAGTGAGGGGGGCTGTCACGGATACGCAGTATTTT.

A few counts support this clonotype. V and J are TRBV5-1 and TRBJ2-1; 7 bases fit TRBD2. Germline loops: CDR1 SGHRS, CDR2 YFSETQ. Unmatched junction bases numbered 11, after V lost 4 bases and J lost 4 bases. The length of the CDR3 is 16 residues. The CDR3 protein is CASSQPSGLHYNEQFF. For the CDR3, the DNA is TGCGCCAGCAGCCAGCCGTCGGGACTACATTACAATGAGCAGTTCTTC.

The chain combines TRBV11-2 with TRBJ2-7; no clear D. CDR1 is SGHAT and CDR2 is FQNNGV in the germline V gene. The V end lost 0 bases, the J end lost 0 bases, and 18 bases lay between the germline ends. The CDR3 is 18 amino acids. This CDR3 reads CASSLDKSSPLNSYEQYF. The CDR3 DNA sequence: TGTGCCAGCAGCTTAGACAAAAGCAGCCCACTAAACTCCTACGAGCAGTACTTC.

This clonotype was observed many times. The V gene is TRBV20-1, the J gene TRBJ2-1; D possibly corresponds to TRBD2 (6 bases). The germline gives CDR1 DFQATT, CDR2 SNEGSKA (reference sequence). Trimming left V 1 base short and J 0 bases short, with 10 bases between. This CDR3 is 15 amino acids long. CDR3: CSARGFGGSYNEQFF. The CDR3 DNA reads as TGCAGTGCTAGAGGGTTCGGGGGCTCCTACAATGAGCAGTTCTTC.

This clonotype showed up just a few times. The rearrangement joins TRBV2 to TRBJ1-3, with D unresolved. This CDR3 spans 15 amino acids. Trimming took off 3 bases at V and 3 bases at J, with 12 bases between the two ends. The germline V gene encodes CDR1 SNHLY and CDR2 FYNNEI. CDR3 DNA: TGTGCCAGCAGTGATTACCCCGGGTATGGAAACACCATATATTTT. Translating it yields CASSDYPGYGNTIYF. Full variable domain (missing parts from reference TRBV2 and TRBJ1-3): EPEVTQTPSHQVTQMGQEVILRCVPISNHLYFYWYRQILGQKVEFLVSFYNNEISEKSEIFDDQFSVERPDGSNFTLKIRSTKLEDSAMYFCASSDYPGYGNTIYFGEGSWLTVV.

This clonotype was recorded once. A clone one base away is much larger, so this may be a read error. V gene TRBV2 combines with J gene TRBJ2-2; no reliable D call. Germline V gives CDR1 SNHLY, CDR2 FYNNEI. This CDR3 is built from 15 residues. The V gene lost 4 bases and the J gene lost 4 bases, with 13 bases spanning the gap. Written as DNA, the CDR3 is TGTGCCAGCAGTGCGAACTATAGCCCCACCGGGGAGCTGTTTTTT. This sequence encodes CASSANYSPTGELFF.

This clonotype has a count of ten or more. The rearrangement joins TRBV11-2 to TRBJ2-7; 7 bases line up with TRBD1. V was clipped by 2 bases and J by 0 bases; unmatched bases: 7. The CDR3 spans 16 residues. Germline CDR1 is SGHAT and CDR2 is FQNNGV. The chain's CDR3 is CASSLNGQAISYEQYF. The CDR3 region has the DNA TGTGCCAGCAGCTTAAATGGACAGGCCATCTCCTACGAGCAGTACTTC.

The genes are TRBV5-6 and TRBJ2-1, with 10 bases aligning to TRBD2. V was pared by 6 bases and J by 5 bases, with 8 bases of the junction left unmatched. The CDR3 has 15 residues. Germline-derived CDR1 and CDR2 are SGHDT and YYEEEE. The CDR3 loop is CASNVGLAYHNEQFF. CDR3 DNA sequence: TGTGCCAGCAACGTGGGACTAGCGTACCACAATGAGCAGTTCTTC.

The gene calls are TRBV18 and TRBJ2-5, with 8 bases that match TRBD2. Germline V gives CDR1 KGHSH, CDR2 LQKENI. V lost 6 bases to trimming and J lost 5 bases; unmatched junction nucleotides: 11. This CDR3 is built from 15 residues. CDR3 protein: CASSLGLVFAETQYF. Here the CDR3 DNA reads TGTGCCAGCTCGCTGGGACTAGTTTTTGCGGAGACCCAGTACTTC.

The chain links TRBV20-1 to TRBJ2-5, with D tentatively TRBD2 (6 bases). V was clipped by 4 bases and J by 0 bases, with 15 bases between them. The CDR3 is 15 amino acids. Germline lookup yields CDR1 DFQATT and CDR2 SNEGSKA (reference sequence). CDR3 in amino acids: CSAISMREDQETQYF. CDR3 coding DNA: TGCAGTGCTATCTCCATGAGGGAGGACCAAGAGACCCAGTACTTC.

The chain employs TRBV28 and TRBJ1-2; D not certain. V was shortened by 6 bases and J by 0 bases, with 20 bases between the two germline ends. The length of the CDR3 is 17 residues. Germline-derived CDR1 and CDR2 are MDHEN and SYDVKM. The chain's CDR3 is CASRPLYSGDPNYGYTF. CDR3 nucleotide sequence: TGTGCCAGCAGGCCCCTTTATTCGGGTGATCCTAACTATGGCTACACCTTC.

V usage is TRBV15 and J usage is TRBJ1-6; no firm D call. Trimming removed 1 base at V and 4 bases at J, with 5 bases between. This CDR3 is built from 14 residues. The germline gives CDR1 LNHNV, CDR2 YYDKDF (reference sequence). The CDR3 region has the DNA TGTGCCACCAGCAGAGTCCAATATAATTCACCCCTCCACTTT. Translating gives CATSRVQYNSPLHF.

The rearrangement joins TRBV10-3 to TRBJ2-7, with 8 bases fitting TRBD1. Germline values: CDR1 ENHRY, CDR2 SYGVKD. V trimming: 3 bases; J trimming: 5 bases; junction bases outside the gene matches: 9. The CDR3 has 15 amino acids. The chain's CDR3 is CAISDPRTGYNEQYF. The CDR3 nucleotides are TGTGCCATCAGTGACCCCCGGACAGGGTATAACGAGCAGTACTTC.

This clonotype was recorded a few times. The J gene is TRBJ2-3, the V gene TRBV9, with 9 bases fitting TRBD1. V dropped 2 bases and J dropped 2; count of bases not matched to a gene: 6. CDR3 length: 16 amino acids. The germline V gene has CDR1 SGDLS and CDR2 YYNGEE. This chain's CDR3 is CASSVRQGVNTDTQYF. Here the CDR3 DNA reads TGTGCCAGCAGCGTCCGACAGGGGGTTAACACAGATACGCAGTATTTT. Variable domain in full (rest from reference TRBV9 and TRBJ2-3): DSGVTQTPKHLITATGQRVTLRCSPRSGDLSVYWYQQSLDQGLQFLIQYYNGEERAKGNILERFSAQQFPDLHSELNLSSLELGDSALYFCASSVRQGVNTDTQYFGPGTRLTVL.

This clonotype was observed at least ten times. This rearrangement joins TRBV7-9 to TRBJ2-3; a weak D match, TRBD2 (6 bases). Trimming left V 5 bases short and J 6 bases short, with 15 bases between. This CDR3 has 14 amino acids. Germline V gives CDR1 SEHNR, CDR2 FQNEAQ (reference sequence). This CDR3 reads CASSPGGFPDTQYF. The CDR3 DNA follows: TGTGCCAGCAGCCCCGGAGGGTTCCCTGATACGCAGTATTTT.

This clonotype was observed a handful of times. The J gene is TRBJ2-2, the V gene TRBV5-1; 8 bases map to TRBD1. The germline V gene encodes CDR1 SGHRS and CDR2 YFSETQ. This CDR3 spans 16 amino acids. The J segment lost 1 base and the V segment lost 4 bases, leaving 6 bases of the junction unmatched. The CDR3 nucleotides are TGCGCCAGCAGCCCGATGACAGGGGTGAACACCGGGGAGCTGTTTTTT. It specifies CASSPMTGVNTGELFF.

This clonotype was detected many times. The chain recombines TRBV11-2 with TRBJ2-5, with D perhaps matching TRBD2 (5 bases). The CDR3 has 15 residues. The V end lost 3 bases, the J end lost 2 bases, and 13 bases lay between the germline ends. Looked up from germline, CDR1 is SGHAT and CDR2 is FQNNGV. Written as DNA, the CDR3 is TGTGCCAGCAGCTTTTCGGTAGCGCAGCAAGAGACCCAGTACTTC. Protein: CASSFSVAQQETQYF.